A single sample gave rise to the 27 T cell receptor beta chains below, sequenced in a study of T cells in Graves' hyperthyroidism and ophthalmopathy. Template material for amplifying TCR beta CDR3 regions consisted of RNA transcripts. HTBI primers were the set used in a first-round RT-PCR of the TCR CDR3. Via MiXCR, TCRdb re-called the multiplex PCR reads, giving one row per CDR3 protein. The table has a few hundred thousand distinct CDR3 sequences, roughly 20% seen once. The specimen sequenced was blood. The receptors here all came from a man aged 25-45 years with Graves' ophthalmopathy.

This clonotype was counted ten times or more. The CDR3 spells CASSYGRSSNQPQHF. The CDR3 DNA sequence: TGTGCCAGCAGCTACGGACGGTCTAGCAATCAGCCCCAGCATTTT. This rearrangement joins TRBV11-2 to TRBJ1-5; D is uncertain. This CDR3 comprises 15 residues. V lost 4 bases and J 0 bases, leaving 10 bases between the germline ends. CDR1 SGHAT and CDR2 FQNNGV come from the germline V gene.

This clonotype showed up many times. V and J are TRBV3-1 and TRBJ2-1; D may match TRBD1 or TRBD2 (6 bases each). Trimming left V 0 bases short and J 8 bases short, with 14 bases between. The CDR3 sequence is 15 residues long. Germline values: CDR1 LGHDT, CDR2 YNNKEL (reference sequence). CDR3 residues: CASSQEIYREDEQFF. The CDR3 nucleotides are TGTGCCAGCAGCCAAGAGATTTACAGGGAGGATGAGCAGTTCTTC.

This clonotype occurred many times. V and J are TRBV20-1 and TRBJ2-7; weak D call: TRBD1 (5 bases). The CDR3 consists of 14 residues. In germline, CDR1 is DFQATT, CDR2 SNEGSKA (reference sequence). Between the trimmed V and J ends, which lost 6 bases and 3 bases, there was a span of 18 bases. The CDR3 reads CSAQNRRRGYEQYF. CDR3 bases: TGCAGTGCCCAGAACAGGCGGCGAGGCTACGAGCAGTACTTC.

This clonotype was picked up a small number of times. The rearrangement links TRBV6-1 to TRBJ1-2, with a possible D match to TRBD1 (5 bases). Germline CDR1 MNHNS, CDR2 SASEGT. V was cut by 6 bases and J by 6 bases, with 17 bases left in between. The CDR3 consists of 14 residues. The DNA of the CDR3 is TGTGCCAGCAGGACGGTGGGGCAGGAAAATGGCTACACCTTC. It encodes CASRTVGQENGYTF.

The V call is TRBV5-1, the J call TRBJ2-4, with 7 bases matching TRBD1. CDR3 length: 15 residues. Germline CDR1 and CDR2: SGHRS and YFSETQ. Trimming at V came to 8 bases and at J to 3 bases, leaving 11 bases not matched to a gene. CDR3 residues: CASRPTGVGKNIQYF. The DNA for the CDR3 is TGCGCCAGTCGTCCTACAGGGGTGGGCAAAAACATTCAGTACTTC.

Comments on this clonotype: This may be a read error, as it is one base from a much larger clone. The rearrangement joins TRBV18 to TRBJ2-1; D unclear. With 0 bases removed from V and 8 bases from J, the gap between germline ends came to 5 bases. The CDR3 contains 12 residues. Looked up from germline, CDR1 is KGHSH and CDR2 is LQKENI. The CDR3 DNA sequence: TGTGCCAGCTCACCACCGGTGCATGAGCAGTTCTTC. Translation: CASSPPVHEQFF.

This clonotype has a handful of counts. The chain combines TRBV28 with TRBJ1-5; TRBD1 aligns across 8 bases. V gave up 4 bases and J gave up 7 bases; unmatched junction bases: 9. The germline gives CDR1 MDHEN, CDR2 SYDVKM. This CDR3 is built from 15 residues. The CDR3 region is CASSSPTGAKQPQHF. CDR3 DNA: TGTGCCAGCAGTTCGCCGACAGGGGCAAAACAGCCCCAGCATTTT.

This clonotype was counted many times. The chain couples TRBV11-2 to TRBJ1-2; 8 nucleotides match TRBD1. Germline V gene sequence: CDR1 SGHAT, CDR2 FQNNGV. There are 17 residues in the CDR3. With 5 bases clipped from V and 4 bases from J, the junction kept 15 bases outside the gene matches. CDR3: CASSPTIRTGLAYGYTF. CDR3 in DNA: TGTGCCAGCAGCCCAACCATTAGGACAGGGCTGGCCTATGGCTACACCTTC. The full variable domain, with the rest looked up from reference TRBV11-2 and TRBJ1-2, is EAGVAQSPRYKIIEKRQSVAFWCNPISGHATLYWYQQILGQGPKLLIQFQNNGVVDDSQLPKDRFSAERLKGVDSTLKIQPAKLEDSAVYLCASSPTIRTGLAYGYTFGSGTRLTVV.

CDR3 protein: CASGQGGSTYTQYF. The DNA of the CDR3 is TGCGCCAGCGGTCAAGGCGGGAGTACGTATACGCAGTATTTT. The gene calls are TRBV5-1 and TRBJ2-3; 7 positions match TRBD2. Germline-derived CDR1 and CDR2 are SGHRS and YFSETQ. CDR3 length: 14 amino acids. The J segment lost 7 bases and the V segment lost 7 bases, leaving 12 bases of the junction unmatched.

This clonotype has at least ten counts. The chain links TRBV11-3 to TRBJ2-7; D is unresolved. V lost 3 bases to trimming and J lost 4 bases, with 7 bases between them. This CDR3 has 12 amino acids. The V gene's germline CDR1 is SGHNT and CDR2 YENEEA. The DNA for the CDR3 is TGTGCCAGCAGCTTTGGAGATTACGAGCAGTACTTC. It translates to CASSFGDYEQYF.

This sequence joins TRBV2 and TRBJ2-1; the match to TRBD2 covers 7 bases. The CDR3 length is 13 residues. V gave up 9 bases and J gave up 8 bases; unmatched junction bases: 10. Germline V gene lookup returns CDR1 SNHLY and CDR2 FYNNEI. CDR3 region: CASFREGKDEQFF. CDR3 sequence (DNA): TGTGCCAGTTTCAGGGAGGGTAAGGATGAGCAGTTCTTC.

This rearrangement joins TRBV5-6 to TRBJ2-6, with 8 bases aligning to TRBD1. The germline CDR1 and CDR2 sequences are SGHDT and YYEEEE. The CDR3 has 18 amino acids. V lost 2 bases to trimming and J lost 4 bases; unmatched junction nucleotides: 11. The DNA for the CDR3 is TGTGCCAGCAGCTTTCGTCGGCAGGGGGCGCAAGGGGCCAACGTCCTGACTTTC. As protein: CASSFRRQGAQGANVLTF.

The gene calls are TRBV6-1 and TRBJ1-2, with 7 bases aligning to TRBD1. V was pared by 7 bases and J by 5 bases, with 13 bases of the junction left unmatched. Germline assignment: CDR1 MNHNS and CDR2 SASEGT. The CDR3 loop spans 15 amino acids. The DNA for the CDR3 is TGTGCCAGCACAACCCGGGACAGAAGCCGTTATGGCTACACCTTC. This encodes CASTTRDRSRYGYTF.

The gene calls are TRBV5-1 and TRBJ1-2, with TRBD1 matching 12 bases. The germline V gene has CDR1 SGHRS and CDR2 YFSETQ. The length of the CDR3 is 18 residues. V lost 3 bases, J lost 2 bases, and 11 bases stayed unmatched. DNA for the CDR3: TGCGCCAGCAGCTCCGAGCCGGGACAGGGGGCCCTCAACTATGGCTACACCTTC. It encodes CASSSEPGQGALNYGYTF.

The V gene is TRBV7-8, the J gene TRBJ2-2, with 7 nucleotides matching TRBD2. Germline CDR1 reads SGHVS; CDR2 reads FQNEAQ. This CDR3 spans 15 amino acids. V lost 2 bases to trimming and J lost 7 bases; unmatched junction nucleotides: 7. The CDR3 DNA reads TGTGCCAGCAGCTTAACGCGGGAGAAACTCGGGGAGCTGTTTTTT. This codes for CASSLTREKLGELFF. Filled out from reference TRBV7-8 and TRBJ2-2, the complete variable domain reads GAGVSQSPRYKVAKRGQDVALRCDPISGHVSLFWYQQALGQGPEFLTYFQNEAQLDKSGLPSDRFFAERPEGSVSTLKIQRTQQEDSAVYLCASSLTREKLGELFFGEGSRLTVL.

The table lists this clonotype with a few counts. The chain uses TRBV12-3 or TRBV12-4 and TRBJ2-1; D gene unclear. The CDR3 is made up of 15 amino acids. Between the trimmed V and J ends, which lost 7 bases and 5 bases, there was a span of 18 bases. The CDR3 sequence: CASTPKGLPDNEQFF. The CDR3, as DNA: TGTGCCAGCACTCCAAAGGGCTTACCAGACAATGAGCAGTTCTTC.

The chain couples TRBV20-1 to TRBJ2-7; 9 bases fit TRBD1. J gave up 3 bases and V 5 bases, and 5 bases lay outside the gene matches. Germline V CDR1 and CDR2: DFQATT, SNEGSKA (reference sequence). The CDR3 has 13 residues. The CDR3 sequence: CSAAPDRGYEQYF. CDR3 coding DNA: TGCAGTGCTGCCCCGGACAGGGGCTACGAGCAGTACTTC.

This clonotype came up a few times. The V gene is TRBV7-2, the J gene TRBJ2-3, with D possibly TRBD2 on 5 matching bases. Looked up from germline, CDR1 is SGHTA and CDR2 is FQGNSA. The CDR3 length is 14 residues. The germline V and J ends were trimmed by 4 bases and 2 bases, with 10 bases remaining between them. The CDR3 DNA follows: TGTGCCAGCAGCTCGAGCGGATTCACAGATACGCAGTATTTT. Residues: CASSSSGFTDTQYF.

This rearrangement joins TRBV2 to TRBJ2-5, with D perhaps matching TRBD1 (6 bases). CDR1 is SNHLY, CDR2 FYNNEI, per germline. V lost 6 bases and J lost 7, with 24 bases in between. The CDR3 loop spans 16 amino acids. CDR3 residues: CASSHPDSNQGMTQYF. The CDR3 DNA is TGTGCCAGCAGCCACCCGGACTCGAACCAGGGGATGACCCAGTACTTC. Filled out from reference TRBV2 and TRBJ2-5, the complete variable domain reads EPEVTQTPSHQVTQMGQEVILRCVPISNHLYFYWYRQILGQKVEFLVSFYNNEISEKSEIFDDQFSVERPDGSNFTLKIRSTKLEDSAMYFCASSHPDSNQGMTQYFGPGTRLLVL.

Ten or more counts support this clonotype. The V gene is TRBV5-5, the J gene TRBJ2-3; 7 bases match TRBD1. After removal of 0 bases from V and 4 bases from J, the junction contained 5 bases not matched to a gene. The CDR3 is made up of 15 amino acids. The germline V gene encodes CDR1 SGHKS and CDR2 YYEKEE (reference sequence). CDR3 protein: CASSLAAQGADTQYF. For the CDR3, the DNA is TGTGCCAGCAGCTTGGCTGCGCAGGGGGCAGATACGCAGTATTTT.

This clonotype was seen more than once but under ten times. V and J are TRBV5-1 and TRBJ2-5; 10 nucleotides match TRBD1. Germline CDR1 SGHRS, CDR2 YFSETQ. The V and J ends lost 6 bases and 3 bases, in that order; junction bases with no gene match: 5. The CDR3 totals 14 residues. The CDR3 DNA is TGCGCCAGCACTCCCGGGACAGGGGAAGAGACCCAGTACTTC. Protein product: CASTPGTGEETQYF.

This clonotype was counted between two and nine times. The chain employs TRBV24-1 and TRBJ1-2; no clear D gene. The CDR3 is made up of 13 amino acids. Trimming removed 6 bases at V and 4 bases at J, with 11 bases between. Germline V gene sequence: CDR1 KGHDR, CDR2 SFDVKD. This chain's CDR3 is CATSRSLFYGYTF. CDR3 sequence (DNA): TGTGCCACCAGTCGATCCCTTTTCTATGGCTACACCTTC.

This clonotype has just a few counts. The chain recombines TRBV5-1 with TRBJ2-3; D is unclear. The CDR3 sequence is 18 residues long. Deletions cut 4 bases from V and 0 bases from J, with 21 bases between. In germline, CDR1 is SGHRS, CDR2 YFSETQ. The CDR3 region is CASSPGWVGSLSTDTQYF. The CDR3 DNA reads TGCGCCAGCAGCCCTGGATGGGTGGGATCCCTTAGCACAGATACGCAGTATTTT.

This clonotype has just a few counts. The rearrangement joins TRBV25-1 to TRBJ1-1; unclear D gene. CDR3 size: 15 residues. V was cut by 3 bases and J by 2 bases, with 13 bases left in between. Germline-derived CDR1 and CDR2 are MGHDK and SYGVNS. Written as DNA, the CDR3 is TGTGCCAGCAGTGAGGGCGGACGGCCAAACACTGAAGCTTTCTTT. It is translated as CASSEGGRPNTEAFF.

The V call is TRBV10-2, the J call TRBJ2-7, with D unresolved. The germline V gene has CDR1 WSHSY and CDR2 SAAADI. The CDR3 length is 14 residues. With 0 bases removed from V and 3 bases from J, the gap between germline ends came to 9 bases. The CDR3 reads CASSESMRNYEQYF. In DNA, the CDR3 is TGCGCCAGCAGTGAGTCGATGCGGAACTACGAGCAGTACTTC.

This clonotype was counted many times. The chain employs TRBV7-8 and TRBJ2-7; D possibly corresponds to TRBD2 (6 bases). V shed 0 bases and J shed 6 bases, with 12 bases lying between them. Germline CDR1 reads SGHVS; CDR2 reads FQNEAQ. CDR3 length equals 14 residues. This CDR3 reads CASSLAETSREQYF. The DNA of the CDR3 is TGTGCCAGCAGCTTAGCGGAGACTAGTCGCGAGCAGTACTTC.

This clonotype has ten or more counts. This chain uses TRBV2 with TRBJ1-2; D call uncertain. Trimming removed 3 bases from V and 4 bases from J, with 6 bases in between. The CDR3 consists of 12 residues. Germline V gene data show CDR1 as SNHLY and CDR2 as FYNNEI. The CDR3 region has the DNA TGTGCCAGCAGTGACACGGGCTATGGCTACACCTTC. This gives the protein CASSDTGYGYTF.